The 11 T cell receptor beta chains reported below all come from one sample, sequenced in a study of T cell responses to AZD1222 COVID-19 vaccine. Libraries were prepared by immunoSEQ multiplex PCR; TCRdb keeps only in-frame clonotypes and omits some of them. The table shows some 170,000 clones, with 85% to 90% occurring only once. Sequencing was performed on peripheral blood, taken 28 days after the second AZD1222 dose. These receptors all stem from an adult who received the AZD1222 COVID-19 vaccine.

The chain joins TRBV6-6 to TRBJ2-1, with 8 bases fitting TRBD1. The length of the CDR3 is 15 residues. Germline CDR1 is MNHNY and CDR2 is SVGAGI (reference sequence). With V trimmed by 5 bases and J by 4 bases, 7 bases remained unmatched. The CDR3 is CASSLPDRVYNEQFF. The CDR3 nucleotides are TGTGCCAGCAGTCTACCGGACAGGGTTTACAATGAGCAGTTCTTC.

The chain combines TRBV29-1 with TRBJ1-2; D is possibly TRBD1 (5 bases). CDR3 length: 13 amino acids. Trimming cost V 6 bases and J 7 bases, with 18 bases left between them. The germline CDR1 and CDR2 sequences are SQVTM and ANQGSEA. The CDR3 bases are TGCAGCGTCGGGCAGGGAATCAATACTGGCTACACCTTC. It specifies CSVGQGINTGYTF. Complete variable domain (other parts from reference TRBV29-1 and TRBJ1-2): SAVISQKPSRDICQRGTSLTIQCQVDSQVTMMFWYRQQPGQSLTLIATANQGSEATYESGFVIDKFPISRPNLTFSTLTVSNMSPEDSSIYLCSVGQGINTGYTFGSGTRLTVV.

The chain carries TRBV7-9 and TRBJ2-3; D possibly matches TRBD1 or TRBD2 (5 bases each). The V end lost 5 bases, the J end lost 4 bases, and 22 bases lay between the germline ends. Per the germline V gene, CDR1 is SEHNR and CDR2 is FQNEAQ (reference sequence). The CDR3 has 17 amino acids. The CDR3 DNA sequence: TGTGCCAGCAGCCCCCCCTTCCGGGACGTCCACGCAGATACGCAGTATTTT. Encoded protein: CASSPPFRDVHADTQYF. Looking up the rest from reference TRBV7-9 and TRBJ2-3 gives the full variable domain: DTGVSQNPRHKITKRGQNVTFRCDPISEHNRLYWYRQTLGQGPEFLTYFQNEAQLEKSRLLSDRFSAERPKGSFSTLEIQRTEQGDSAMYLCASSPPFRDVHADTQYFGPGTRLTVL.

The chain joins TRBV2 to TRBJ2-1; the D gene is possibly TRBD1 (5 bases). The CDR3 is 14 residues long. V gave up 7 bases and J gave up 5 bases, with 15 bases separating them. CDR1 and CDR2 from the germline V gene are SNHLY and FYNNEI. The CDR3 reads CASKGVGKDNEQFF. CDR3 DNA sequence: TGTGCCAGCAAAGGGGTAGGTAAGGACAATGAGCAGTTCTTC. Combining the CDR3 with reference TRBV2 and TRBJ2-1 gives the whole variable domain EPEVTQTPSHQVTQMGQEVILRCVPISNHLYFYWYRQILGQKVEFLVSFYNNEISEKSEIFDDQFSVERPDGSNFTLKIRSTKLEDSAMYFCASKGVGKDNEQFFGPGTRLTVL.

The V and J genes are TRBV6-5 and TRBJ2-7; D not resolved. The germline CDR1 and CDR2 sequences are MNHEY and SVGAGI. This CDR3 has 13 residues. The V end was cut by 3 bases, the J end by 2 bases, with 8 bases between. CDR3 nucleotide sequence: TGTGCCAGCAGTTATCAGAATACCTACGAGCAGTACTTC. It is translated as CASSYQNTYEQYF.

A single count supports this clone. The V gene is TRBV11-3, the J gene TRBJ1-4; the D is unclear. The V gene lost 1 base and the J gene lost 3 bases, with 3 bases spanning the gap. Germline CDR1 is SGHNT and CDR2 is YENEEA. The CDR3 is made up of 13 amino acids. CDR3 region: CASSLGANEKLFF. In DNA form, the CDR3 reads TGTGCCAGCAGCTTAGGAGCTAATGAAAAACTGTTTTTT.

J is TRBJ2-1 and V is TRBV5-4; D might be TRBD1 or TRBD2, each matching 6 bases. The CDR3 runs 16 residues. Between the trimmed V and J ends, which lost 2 bases and 0 bases, there was a span of 12 bases. Looked up from germline, CDR1 is SGHNT and CDR2 is YYREEE (reference sequence). CDR3 nucleotides: TGTGCCAGCAGCTTAGGGGGGCCTAGCTCCTACAATGAGCAGTTCTTC. This gives the protein CASSLGGPSSYNEQFF.

The chain carries TRBV19 and TRBJ1-1; D is ambiguous. Trimming removed 7 bases at V and 3 bases at J, with 15 bases between. The CDR3 runs 14 residues. Germline V gene sequence: CDR1 LNHDA, CDR2 SQIVND (reference sequence). CDR3: CASTQVAGYTEAFF. The CDR3 nucleotides are TGTGCCAGTACCCAAGTGGCAGGATACACTGAAGCTTTCTTT.

V and J are TRBV9 and TRBJ2-7, with 8 bases matching TRBD1. Looked up from germline, CDR1 is SGDLS and CDR2 is YYNGEE. This CDR3 contains 14 residues. The V and J ends lost 0 bases and 6 bases, in that order; junction bases with no gene match: 5. In DNA form, the CDR3 reads TGTGCCAGCAGCGTAGGGCAGGGGGCGGGCGAGCAGTACTTC. Residues: CASSVGQGAGEQYF. The full variable domain, rest sourced from reference TRBV9 and TRBJ2-7, is DSGVTQTPKHLITATGQRVTLRCSPRSGDLSVYWYQQSLDQGLQFLIQYYNGEERAKGNILERFSAQQFPDLHSELNLSSLELGDSALYFCASSVGQGAGEQYFGPGTRLTVT.

This chain joins TRBV4-3 and TRBJ2-7, with D unclear. The germline CDR1 and CDR2 sequences are LGHNA and YSLEER. Trimming removed 4 bases at V and 1 base at J, with 14 bases between. The CDR3 runs 15 residues. CDR3: CASSLRANPSYEQYF. In DNA, the CDR3 is TGCGCCAGCAGCCTTCGGGCCAACCCTTCCTACGAGCAGTACTTC.

This chain links TRBV3-1 (or the pseudogene TRBV3-2) with TRBJ2-5; tentative D call: TRBD2 (6 bases). Trimming left V 0 bases short and J 5 bases short, with 16 bases between. Germline values: CDR1 LGHDT, CDR2 YNNKEL (reference sequence). The CDR3 is 16 amino acids. CDR3 sequence: CASSQDPSSVGETQYF. In nucleotides, the CDR3 is TGTGCCAGCAGCCAAGATCCGTCTAGCGTTGGCGAGACCCAGTACTTC.